Here is one TCR beta chain with its context. Its antigen is unknown. No much larger clonotype is one base removed from it; base qualities were not supplied. The CDR3 goes from the cysteine to the phenylalanine over 15 residues. Of all the DNA, just the CDR3 is kept, 45 bases in frame from base 1. The germline V gene yields MNHEY for CDR1 and SVGAGI for CDR2. Here V drops 5 bases and J drops 4 bases, and the junction holds 7 bases not matched to any gene. Sample time point, as interpreted from the label and publication: after dendritic cell vaccination, including at tumor progression/relapse. Patients were selected on the basis of adequate residual fresh-frozen tumor tissue and more than two years of available survival data. None of the glioblastoma patients carried an isocitrate dehydrogenase mutation, although molecular status otherwise varied. PBMC collection took place before vaccination, two weeks after the third vaccination, and at tumor progression if progression occurred. Genomic DNA was extracted with the Qiagen DNeasy Blood extraction Kit.

The sample comes from a study of glioma-infiltrating T cells after dendritic cell vaccination (TCRdb year 2016). For the study in its entirety: The cohort included some 15 glioblastoma patients drawn from Phase I and II dendritic cell vaccination trials, of whom 9 were newly diagnosed and 6 had recurrent disease. Autologous tumor lysate-pulsed dendritic cell vaccination was administered to the patients between the early 2000s and the early 2010s. The vaccine was prepared from monocyte-derived dendritic cells that were cultured for roughly seven days with IL-4 and GM-CSF and then pulsed overnight with autologous tumor lysate. Three intradermal dendritic cell vaccine injections were administered to patients at biweekly intervals in the arm below the axilla. Deep sequencing of TCR beta CDR3 regions was used to quantify tumor-infiltrating lymphocyte content and compare tumor and blood repertoires in dendritic cell-vaccinated glioblastoma patients. Survival after dendritic cell vaccination was correlated with TCR sequencing metrics, including TIL content and tumor-blood repertoire overlap.

TCRB CDR3 regions were amplified from around 2.1 ug genomic DNA, or all available DNA if less, using the immunoSEQ assay. For multiplex PCR, 60 forward primers for TCR V beta segments and 13 reverse primers for J beta segments were used. To estimate reads per starting template, synthetic control templates were spiked into each sample at limiting dilution. Sequencing produced 87 bp reads on the Illumina HiSeq System. As for the authors' bioinformatics: PCR and sequencing errors were removed by a nearest neighbor algorithm that merged closely related sequences. TCR overlap was measured as the percentage of unique tumor TCR beta sequences also present in the same patient's peripheral blood. TCRdb provides this immuneACCESS table in a form limited to in-frame rearrangements. Some clones are lacking; in checked studies, under half of them reflect an unresolved V gene, and why the rest are absent is not known. V and J calls and clone size follow that table, whereas D and trimming were derived from the DNA. The sample table records over 65,000 clones; approximately 81% of these occur just once. The ten top clones hold more than 8% of the sample.

Summary of the overall study and its limitations: The three-group TCR overlap response model was characterized as speculative, and prospective validation of the model was stated to be required. TCR clonality showed no direct relationship with survival, which suggests that a diverse polyclonal response may matter. Longer time to progression and overall survival after dendritic cell vaccination were predicted by higher estimated pretreatment TIL content. The cohort was small and heterogeneous, with few patients having full blood and tumor sets and even fewer initial-recurrent tumor pairs.

This receptor chain uses TRBV6-5 and TRBJ1-2; TRBD1 agrees with 10 junctional bases. The receptor's source is a human donor with glioblastoma. The input for sequencing was blood, taken after dendritic cell vaccination. The nucleotides are TGTGCCAGCAGTCTACGGGGACAGGGGATCTATGGCTACACCTTC. Its protein is CASSLRGQGIYGYTF.